This T cell receptor beta chain emerged from a study of blood T cell repertoires in COVID-19. Whole-study context: Acute-phase and convalescent COVID-19 samples originated in the United States, Italy and Spain. The analysed material was cDNA or gDNA that came from T cells, B-cell-depleted T cells, or PBMCs.

Germline V gene sequence: CDR1 ENHRY, CDR2 SYGVKD. Deletions cut 0 bases from V and 5 bases from J, with 10 bases between. This CDR3 is built from 14 residues. Worth noting for this clone: Different DNA sequences within this sample yield the same CDR3.

In the original processing: It was from reference gene primer amplification that nucleated cell counts were estimated. Profiling relied on immunoSEQ multiplex PCR, and the TCRdb table lists in-frame clones only, not all of them. The DNA gave D and trimming, while V, J and clone size come from that table. The sample holds roughly 250,000 clones, 85% seen once. This TCR was sampled from a woman in her sixties with active or convalescent COVID-19. The sample comprised peripheral blood. V gene TRBV10-3 combines with J gene TRBJ2-5; D might be TRBD1 (6 bases). The CDR3 spells CAISESTRGETQYF. The CDR3 DNA follows: TGTGCCATCAGTGAGTCTACTAGGGGGGAGACCCAGTACTTC.